The entry below describes one TCR beta chain. Under the authors' procedure: Researchers report that nucleated cell counts were estimated from reference gene primer amplification. Sequencing used immunoSEQ multiplex PCR; TCRdb keeps in-frame clones, though not all of them. The DNA gave D and trimming, while V, J and clone size come from that table. The sample records 150,000 to 200,000 clones, about four fifths being singletons. Enrolled during active infection, Seattle patients were then followed longitudinally. This sample is drawn from a study of blood T cell repertoires in COVID-19. Across the whole study: COVID-19 samples from acute and convalescent phases originated in the United States, Italy and Spain. Nucleic acid was either cDNA or gDNA, and it came from T cells, B-cell-depleted T cells, or PBMCs.

The CDR3 is 17 amino acids. Germline V gives CDR1 LNHDA, CDR2 SQIVND (reference sequence). Trimming stripped 1 base from V and 3 bases from J, with 16 bases between. The gene calls are TRBV19 and TRBJ2-1; possible D gene TRBD2, 6 bases. This receptor was obtained from a middle-aged woman with COVID-19, enrolled during active disease. Input material: peripheral blood. CDR3 DNA: TGTGCCAGTAGTATAGGGGGGTACGGGAGTGTCTACAATGAGCAGTTCTTC. This gives the protein CASSIGGYGSVYNEQFF.